These T cell receptor beta chains were read from a single sample in a study of CD8 T cells in Susac syndrome. TCRdb reanalysed the immunoSEQ multiplex PCR reads using MiXCR and keeps one entry per CDR3 protein. The sample includes more than 95,000 distinct CDR3 sequences, about 92% seen only once; the top ten take about 0.096%. Sequences were obtained from CD4+ T cells from PBMCs. The origin of the receptors is a human donor with multiple sclerosis. The CDR3 runs from the conserved cysteine through the conserved F or W. The order of the fields is J gene, clone size, D gene, V gene, CDR3 DNA, CDR3 protein. D genes are given only for firm matches. The listing skips clone size in some rows; elsewhere it reads once, few, many or a size class.

j_gene: TRBJ2-7
abundance: NA
d_gene: NA
v_gene: TRBV5-4
CDR3nt: TGTGCCAGCAGCTTGGCGGCGGGGCACCAGCTAGAGCAGTACTTC
CDR3aa: CASSLAAGHQLEQYF

j_gene: TRBJ2-5
abundance: NA
d_gene: TRBD2
v_gene: TRBV7-2
CDR3nt: TGTGCCAGCAGCTACTGGACTAGCGGGGGGGCCTCTCAAGAGACCCAGTACTTC
CDR3aa: CASSYWTSGGASQETQYF

j_gene: TRBJ2-6
abundance: NA
d_gene: NA
v_gene: TRBV7-3
CDR3nt: TGTGCCAGCAGCTTAACAGGGGAAAGCTCTGGGGCCAACGTCCTGACTTTC
CDR3aa: CASSLTGESSGANVLTF

j_gene: TRBJ2-5
abundance: once
d_gene: TRBD2
v_gene: TRBV7-2
CDR3nt: TGTGCCAGCAGCCTCGGTACTAGCGGGGGGGCACTTATGGAGACCCAGTACTTC
CDR3aa: CASSLGTSGGALMETQYF

j_gene: TRBJ1-6
abundance: NA
d_gene: NA
v_gene: TRBV3-1
CDR3nt: TGTGCCAGCAGCCCCGAGACTAATTCACCCCTCCACTTT
CDR3aa: CASSPETNSPLHF

j_gene: TRBJ2-4
abundance: NA
d_gene: NA
v_gene: TRBV20-1
CDR3nt: TGCAGTGCTAGCGGTGGGGGGCCGGGGAACATTCAGTACTTC
CDR3aa: CSASGGGPGNIQYF

j_gene: TRBJ1-6
abundance: NA
d_gene: NA
v_gene: TRBV5-1
CDR3nt: TGCGCCAGCAGCTTGGAAGTGACGAATTCACCCCTCCACTTT
CDR3aa: CASSLEVTNSPLHF

j_gene: TRBJ2-7
abundance: NA
d_gene: NA
v_gene: TRBV29-1
CDR3nt: TGCAGCGTTGAAGATCCGAGACAAGGGATCTACGAGCAGTACTTC
CDR3aa: CSVEDPRQGIYEQYF

j_gene: TRBJ1-6
abundance: NA
d_gene: NA
v_gene: TRBV19
CDR3nt: TGTGCCAGTAGTACACAGGGTTTCTCTTCACCCCTCCACTTT
CDR3aa: CASSTQGFSSPLHF

j_gene: TRBJ1-1
abundance: NA
d_gene: NA
v_gene: TRBV20-1
CDR3nt: TGCAGTGCTGCCCTAGGGGTGTACACTGAAGCTTTCTTT
CDR3aa: CSAALGVYTEAFF

j_gene: TRBJ1-4
abundance: NA
d_gene: NA
v_gene: TRBV4-1
CDR3nt: TGCGCCAGCAGCCAAATAAGGGGCGAAAAACTGTTTTTT
CDR3aa: CASSQIRGEKLFF

j_gene: TRBJ1-1
abundance: NA
d_gene: NA
v_gene: TRBV7-2
CDR3nt: TGTGCCAGCAGCTTAGCGCAGAGGTCTGAAGCTTTCTTT
CDR3aa: CASSLAQRSEAFF

j_gene: TRBJ2-7
abundance: NA
d_gene: NA
v_gene: TRBV25-1
CDR3nt: TGTGCCAGCAGTGACTACCGACTTTCTTCCTACGAGCAGTACTTC
CDR3aa: CASSDYRLSSYEQYF

j_gene: TRBJ1-4
abundance: few
d_gene: TRBD1
v_gene: TRBV7-2
CDR3nt: TGTGCCAGCAGCTCCCGCCCAGGGGGAGCTAATGAAAAACTGTTTTTT
CDR3aa: CASSSRPGGANEKLFF

j_gene: TRBJ2-3
abundance: NA
d_gene: NA
v_gene: TRBV7-3
CDR3nt: TGTGCCAGCAGCCCTCAGTCAAGCACAGATACGCAGTATTTT
CDR3aa: CASSPQSSTDTQYF

j_gene: TRBJ1-5
abundance: NA
d_gene: TRBD1
v_gene: TRBV6-6
CDR3nt: TGTGCCAGCAGTTACCCAGGACAGGGCAATCAGCCCCAGCATTTT
CDR3aa: CASSYPGQGNQPQHF

j_gene: TRBJ1-5
abundance: few
d_gene: NA
v_gene: TRBV12-3/TRBV12-4
CDR3nt: TGTGCCAGCAGTTTCGGCAATCAGCCCCAGCATTTT
CDR3aa: CASSFGNQPQHF

j_gene: TRBJ2-5
abundance: NA
d_gene: NA
v_gene: TRBV7-2
CDR3nt: TGTGCCAGCAGCAACTCCGGTGCCGAGACCCAGTACTTC
CDR3aa: CASSNSGAETQYF

j_gene: TRBJ2-3
abundance: NA
d_gene: TRBD1
v_gene: TRBV5-1
CDR3nt: TGCGCCAGCAGCTTGGCGGGACAGGGCACAGATACGCAGTATTTT
CDR3aa: CASSLAGQGTDTQYF

j_gene: TRBJ1-1
abundance: NA
d_gene: NA
v_gene: TRBV7-9
CDR3nt: TGTGCCAGCAGTTTAGTGGCAGACACTGAAGCTTTCTTT
CDR3aa: CASSLVADTEAFF